Sequencing of this T cell receptor beta chain was carried out in a study of blood T cell repertoires in COVID-19. Across the study: Collection of acute and convalescent COVID-19 samples took place in the United States, Italy and Spain.

Some clones are missing from TCRdb's copy, which holds only in-frame ones; the method was immunoSEQ multiplex PCR. This table holds about 110,000 clones, 60% to 80% found once. From germline, CDR1 is SGHRS and CDR2 YFSETQ. The CDR3 has 17 amino acids. Trimming took 6 bases from V and 4 from J; bases not matched to a gene: 13. The V call is TRBV5-1, the J call TRBJ2-2; TRBD1 matches at 9 bases. This TCR was sampled from a human donor with acute or convalescent COVID-19. The donor label of this sample is uncertain. Source material: peripheral blood. CDR3 residues: CASMRVPGTGLTGELFF. The CDR3 DNA reads as TGCGCCAGCATGAGAGTCCCCGGGACAGGGCTCACCGGGGAGCTGTTTTTT.